This TCR beta chain was observed in a study of human T cells and chemical hapten exposure. TCRdb reanalysed the RACE reads using MiXCR and keeps one entry per CDR3 protein. The table records about 380,000 distinct CDR3 sequences, over 6% of them present only once. Stated time point: patch test 2, 6 weeks after DPC sensitization. Stated treatment: therapeutic diphenylcyclopropenone sensitization with weekly scalp DPC. Only after blood had been drawn was each patch test applied. Regarding the study as a whole: With alopecia, donors may have immune responses unlike healthy people's.

Concerning this clonotype itself: What it binds is unknown.

Germline loops: CDR1 MNHEY, CDR2 SMNVEV (reference sequence). V lost 6 bases and J 7 bases, leaving 19 bases between the germline ends. The length of the CDR3 is 14 residues. The sample in question was whole blood, obtained in connection with sensitization to the hapten diphenylcyclopropenone (DPC). The receptor was derived from a woman aged 18-30 years with alopecia areata. Some clones in this sample may be carry-over from other donors' samples. The V gene is TRBV27, the J gene TRBJ2-7; possible D gene TRBD1, 6 bases. The CDR3 protein is CASRPYSRGIEQYF. For the CDR3, the DNA is TGTGCCAGCAGACCATATTCCAGGGGTATTGAGCAGTACTTC.